This T cell receptor (beta chain) was found in a study of T cells in Graves' hyperthyroidism and ophthalmopathy. The CDR3 is 12 residues long. From germline, CDR1 is DFQATT and CDR2 SNEGSKA (reference sequence). V was cut by 5 bases and J by 5 bases, with 13 bases left in between. This clonotype showed up just a few times. From RNA transcripts, TCR beta CDR3 regions were amplified. The TCR CDR3 was amplified in a first-round RT-PCR using the HTBI primer set. TCRdb itself ran the multiplex PCR reads through MiXCR, one entry per CDR3 protein. The sample consists of 300,000 to 500,000 distinct CDR3 sequences, about 15% of them appearing once.

This TCR was recovered from a woman aged 30 to 39 with Graves' hyperthyroidism. Sample: blood. The chain uses TRBV20-1 and TRBJ2-7, with D possibly TRBD2 on 5 matching bases. CDR3 amino acids: CSAPRLGDEQYF. CDR3 DNA: TGCAGTGCTCCCCGCCTCGGGGACGAGCAGTACTTC.